The 30 T cell receptor beta chains below were found in one sample sequenced in a study of vaccination effects on CD4 cells after COVID-19. A 10-day culture period preceded the isolation of CD4+ T cells. These receptors lack a known antigen. The protocol was immunoSEQ multiplex PCR, while the TCRdb copy is restricted to in-frame clones and leaves out a portion. Here the sample spans roughly 36,000 clones, roughly 74% being singletons. This material consisted of CD4+ T cells from PBMCs cultured without peptide, taken before COVID-19 vaccination. These receptors came from a human donor who received a COVID-19 vaccine.

The V call is TRBV6-2 or TRBV6-3, the J call TRBJ1-1; D gene unclear. V lost 6 bases, J lost 7 bases, and 15 bases lay in between. Germline V lookup: CDR1 MNHEY, CDR2 SVGEGT. The CDR3 totals 13 residues. DNA of the CDR3: TGTGCCAGCAGCCCGATTGGTAGAGGTGAAGCTTTCTTT. Amino acid sequence: CASSPIGRGEAFF.

The sample holds a few counts of this clone. This chain joins TRBV18 and TRBJ1-2, with D unclear. Germline assignment: CDR1 KGHSH and CDR2 LQKENI. This CDR3 comprises 16 residues. The V and J ends lost 5 bases and 0 bases respectively, with 16 bases between them. The CDR3: CASSLTQQISNYGYTF. CDR3 coding DNA: TGTGCCAGCTCATTAACCCAACAGATATCTAACTATGGCTACACCTTC. Looking up the rest from reference TRBV18 and TRBJ1-2 gives the full variable domain: NAGVMQNPRHLVRRRGQEARLRCSPMKGHSHVYWYRQLPEEGLKFMVYLQKENIIDESGMPKERFSAEFPKEGPSILRIQQVVRGDSAAYFCASSLTQQISNYGYTFGSGTRLTVV.

The genes are TRBV25-1 and TRBJ2-7; no clear D gene. Germline V gene lookup returns CDR1 MGHDK and CDR2 SYGVNS. V was clipped by 0 bases and J by 7 bases, with 4 bases between them. CDR3 size: 11 residues. CDR3 DNA sequence: TGTGCCAGCAGTGAATACCGGGAGCAGTACTTC. It codes for CASSEYREQYF.

The chain uses TRBV6-5 and TRBJ2-5; D perhaps matches TRBD2 (6 bases). The CDR3 covers 15 residues. The germline V gene has CDR1 MNHEY and CDR2 SVGAGI. Trimming shortened V by 0 bases and J by 4 bases, and 12 bases separated the two germline ends. In DNA form, the CDR3 reads TGTGCCAGCAGTTACTCGAGGGGAGGAGGAGAGACCCAGTACTTC. Translating it yields CASSYSRGGGETQYF.

The chain carries TRBV10-1 and TRBJ1-6; D uncertain. Deletions cut 5 bases from V and 2 bases from J, with 13 bases between. The CDR3 has 16 residues. From germline, CDR1 is WNHNN and CDR2 SYGVQD (reference sequence). CDR3 sequence (DNA): TGCGCCAGCAGTCGGGAGGGTGGGACCTATAATTCACCCCTCCACTTT. Protein sequence: CASSREGGTYNSPLHF.

This chain links TRBV7-9 with TRBJ1-3; D remains ambiguous. The V gene's germline CDR1 is SEHNR and CDR2 FQNEAQ (reference sequence). The V end was cut by 0 bases, the J end by 3 bases, with 12 bases between. CDR3 length: 16 amino acids. CDR3 sequence (DNA): TGTGCCAGCAGCTTAGCGGGTTTGGGGTTTGGAAACACCATATATTTT. It is translated as CASSLAGLGFGNTIYF.

The chain recombines TRBV7-9 with TRBJ1-4, with 8 bases fitting TRBD1. The trim removed 4 bases at V and 7 bases at J, leaving 8 bases unmatched. This CDR3 has 15 amino acids. The germline V gene has CDR1 SEHNR and CDR2 FQNEAQ (reference sequence). The CDR3 nucleotides are TGTGCCAGCAGCTCCGGACAGGGCGGGATTGAAAAACTGTTTTTT. As protein: CASSSGQGGIEKLFF.

V and J are TRBV19 and TRBJ2-1, with no clear D. Per the germline V gene, CDR1 is LNHDA and CDR2 is SQIVND (reference sequence). The CDR3 loop spans 14 amino acids. The V gene lost 4 bases and the J gene lost 3 bases, with 10 bases spanning the gap. The CDR3 region has the DNA TGTGCCAGTAGTAAAGGTCCCCTCTACAATGAGCAGTTCTTC. This translates into CASSKGPLYNEQFF.

The gene calls are TRBV2 and TRBJ2-1, with D tentatively TRBD2 (6 bases). CDR3 length equals 15 residues. With 0 bases removed from V and 5 bases from J, the gap between germline ends came to 11 bases. Germline V gene data show CDR1 as SNHLY and CDR2 as FYNNEI. CDR3 in DNA: TGTGCCAGCAGTGAAGCGGGAGGTTCGCACAATGAGCAGTTCTTC. This gives the protein CASSEAGGSHNEQFF.

This clone was seen just once. The chain combines TRBV3-1 (or the pseudogene TRBV3-2) with TRBJ1-2, with D maybe TRBD1 (5 bases). Germline values: CDR1 LGHDT, CDR2 YNNKEL (reference sequence). The CDR3 is 14 amino acids. Trimming left V 2 bases short and J 6 bases short, with 13 bases between. CDR3 sequence reads: CASSQQVTGDGYTF. The CDR3 bases are TGTGCCAGCAGCCAACAAGTCACAGGTGATGGCTACACCTTC.

The chain combines TRBV30 with TRBJ1-3; 8 nucleotides align to TRBD1. The CDR3 runs 16 residues. V shed 0 bases and J 2 bases; nucleotides not matched to a gene: 6. Germline V gives CDR1 GTSNPN, CDR2 SVGIG (reference sequence). The CDR3 DNA follows: TGTGCCTGGAGTGTACAGGGGGGAACTGCTGGAAACACCATATATTTT. Its protein is CAWSVQGGTAGNTIYF. The entire variable domain, with the rest obtained from reference TRBV30 and TRBJ1-3, is as follows: SQTIHQWPATLVQPVGSPLSLECTVEGTSNPNLYWYRQAAGRGLQLLFYSVGIGQISSEVPQNLSASRPQDRQFILSSKKLLLSDSGFYLCAWSVQGGTAGNTIYFGEGSWLTVV.

V gene TRBV2 combines with J gene TRBJ1-1, with D possibly matching TRBD1 (6 bases). CDR1 and CDR2 (germline): SNHLY, FYNNEI. Trimming shortened V by 4 bases and J by 3 bases, and 9 bases separated the two germline ends. This CDR3 is built from 13 residues. The CDR3 coding sequence is TGTGCCAGCAGTGCGGGGGCCTACACTGAAGCTTTCTTT. Protein sequence: CASSAGAYTEAFF.

The gene calls are TRBV30 and TRBJ2-7; TRBD1 or TRBD2 may be the D gene (6 bases each). V lost 0 bases to trimming and J lost 8 bases, with 17 bases between them. The V gene's germline CDR1 is GTSNPN and CDR2 SVGIG (reference sequence). There are 14 residues in the CDR3. The CDR3 DNA follows: TGTGCCTGGAGTGTTTCGGGGGCGCGGGCTCAGCAGTACTTC. It yields the protein CAWSVSGARAQQYF.

The rearrangement uses TRBV7-9 and TRBJ2-7; D tentatively fits TRBD1 or TRBD2 (6 bases each). V lost 4 bases to trimming and J lost 2 bases, with 18 bases between them. Germline assignment: CDR1 SEHNR and CDR2 FQNEAQ (reference sequence). The CDR3 has 16 amino acids. The CDR3 spells CASSSLLADSPYEQYF. The CDR3 nucleotides are TGTGCCAGCAGCTCCCTTTTAGCGGACAGCCCCTACGAGCAGTACTTC.

The rearrangement joins TRBV30 to TRBJ1-1; no reliable D call. The germline V and J ends were trimmed by 2 bases and 1 base, with 8 bases remaining between them. Germline V lookup: CDR1 GTSNPN, CDR2 SVGIG (reference sequence). This CDR3 has 13 amino acids. Written as DNA, the CDR3 is TGTGCCTGGAGTTCCAGGTGGAACACTGAAGCTTTCTTT. Amino acids: CAWSSRWNTEAFF.

V is TRBV29-1 and J is TRBJ2-7, with 14 nucleotides matching TRBD2. Germline CDR1 and CDR2: SQVTM and ANQGSEA. The V and J ends lost 6 bases and 0 bases, in that order; junction bases with no gene match: 13. The CDR3 is made up of 18 amino acids. The CDR3 sequence is CSVAGLAGVKRYSYEQYF. The CDR3 bases are TGCAGCGTCGCGGGACTAGCGGGAGTGAAGAGATACTCCTACGAGCAGTACTTC.

V is TRBV2 and J is TRBJ2-1; 8 bases agree with TRBD2. Germline-derived CDR1 and CDR2 are SNHLY and FYNNEI. The CDR3 has 17 residues. Losses at the gene ends were 6 bases for V and 3 bases for J; bases not matched to a gene: 13. The CDR3 sequence: CASSDPHGAGDYNEQFF. CDR3 DNA sequence: TGTGCCAGCAGCGATCCCCACGGAGCGGGGGACTACAATGAGCAGTTCTTC.

This clone was counted a few times. The rearrangement joins TRBV19 to TRBJ1-1; D is possibly TRBD1 (5 bases). The CDR3 has 14 residues. The germline V and J ends were trimmed by 3 bases and 7 bases, with 15 bases remaining between them. Looked up from germline, CDR1 is LNHDA and CDR2 is SQIVND (reference sequence). DNA of the CDR3: TGTGCCAGTAGTATTAACTCTAGGGGTGTTGAAGCTTTCTTT. Translating gives CASSINSRGVEAFF.

This clone was observed a handful of times. V is TRBV9 and J is TRBJ2-3; no reliable D call. The germline CDR1 and CDR2 sequences are SGDLS and YYNGEE. This CDR3 has 15 amino acids. Trimming took 0 bases from V and 0 from J, leaving 8 bases between them. As DNA, the CDR3 is TGTGCCAGCAGCGTAGGCGGCCTGAGCACAGATACGCAGTATTTT. Translated, it gives CASSVGGLSTDTQYF.

This chain joins TRBV7-8 and TRBJ1-5; no clear D gene. Germline-derived CDR1 and CDR2 are SGHVS and FQNEAQ. This CDR3 has 15 residues. Trimming cost V 7 bases and J 8 bases, with 21 bases left between them. The CDR3 DNA reads TGTGCCAGCACCTCTACAGCAGACCTTGGGGAGCCCCAGCATTTT. Translated: CASTSTADLGEPQHF.

The V call is TRBV5-6, the J call TRBJ1-4, with D possibly TRBD1 on 6 matching bases. Per the germline V gene, CDR1 is SGHDT and CDR2 is YYEEEE. This CDR3 region has 13 residues. Deletions cut 7 bases from V and 8 bases from J, with 15 bases between. The CDR3 region has the DNA TGTGCCAGCTCAGGGAGGGGGTCGGAAAAACTGTTTTTT. Translating gives CASSGRGSEKLFF.

This clone has a single count. The CDR3 DNA reads as TGTGCCAGCAGTTTTAGTGAGGGAGATACGCAGTATTTT. As protein: CASSFSEGDTQYF. The chain links TRBV28 to TRBJ2-3, with a possible D match to TRBD2 (5 bases). V lost 3 bases, J lost 5 bases, and 9 bases lay in between. CDR1 and CDR2 (germline): MDHEN, SYDVKM. The CDR3 totals 13 residues.

This sequence joins TRBV7-9 and TRBJ2-3; a weak D match, TRBD1 (5 bases). CDR3 size: 15 residues. Between the trimmed V and J ends, which lost 6 bases and 3 bases, there was a span of 16 bases. Germline V lookup: CDR1 SEHNR, CDR2 FQNEAQ (reference sequence). In DNA, the CDR3 is TGTGCCAGCAGTCAACGCGTGCAGGGAACAGATACGCAGTATTTT. Amino acids: CASSQRVQGTDTQYF.

This chain connects TRBV27 to TRBJ1-3; 7 bases are a match to TRBD1. Germline CDR1 reads MNHEY; CDR2 reads SMNVEV (reference sequence). V shed 6 bases and J 0 bases; nucleotides not matched to a gene: 5. The CDR3 totals 15 residues. The CDR3 DNA reads TGTGCCAGCAGGCCCGACAGGGACTCTGGAAACACCATATATTTT. The encoded protein is CASRPDRDSGNTIYF.

The chain combines TRBV7-2 with TRBJ2-7, with 9 bases matching TRBD1. CDR1 and CDR2 (germline): SGHTA, FQGNSA. V shed 4 bases, J shed 5 bases, and the junction held 9 bases outside the gene matches. There are 15 residues in the CDR3. The CDR3 spells CASSSTRGQGDEQYF. The CDR3 DNA follows: TGTGCCAGCAGCTCCACCAGGGGACAGGGTGACGAGCAGTACTTC.

The gene calls are TRBV3-1 (or the pseudogene TRBV3-2) and TRBJ2-5; TRBD2 agrees at 9 bases. CDR3 length equals 16 residues. CDR1 and CDR2 (germline): LGHDT, YNNKEL (reference sequence). V was pared by 3 bases and J by 6 bases, with 11 bases of the junction left unmatched. As DNA, the CDR3 is TGTGCCAGCAGCCAGAGCGGGAGGAGGGCGCGGAAGACCCAGTACTTC. This codes for CASSQSGRRARKTQYF.

This chain uses TRBV3-1 (or the pseudogene TRBV3-2) with TRBJ2-2, with D hard to call. Trimming removed 4 bases from V and 2 bases from J, with 5 bases in between. In germline, CDR1 is LGHDT, CDR2 YNNKEL (reference sequence). This CDR3 has 13 amino acids. The CDR3 spells CASSLGNTGELFF. The CDR3 DNA sequence: TGTGCCAGCAGCCTCGGTAACACCGGGGAGCTGTTTTTT.

This sequence joins TRBV3-1 (or the pseudogene TRBV3-2) and TRBJ2-5; TRBD2 is a possible D gene (6 bases). Looked up from germline, CDR1 is LGHDT and CDR2 is YNNKEL (reference sequence). This CDR3 has 14 residues. Trimming took off 5 bases at V and 2 bases at J, with 12 bases between the two ends. Here the CDR3 DNA reads TGTGCCAGCAGCGGGATGGGGGGACAAGAGACCCAGTACTTC. It specifies CASSGMGGQETQYF.

The sample holds one count of this clone. This rearrangement joins TRBV7-9 to TRBJ1-2, with 9 nucleotides matching TRBD1. V shed 3 bases, J shed 8 bases, and the junction held 10 bases outside the gene matches. The germline V gene has CDR1 SEHNR and CDR2 FQNEAQ (reference sequence). This CDR3 has 15 amino acids. CDR3 sequence: CASSFPIDRGGGYTF. The CDR3 DNA reads TGTGCCAGCAGCTTTCCTATTGACAGGGGGGGAGGCTACACCTTC.

The chain links TRBV6-5 to TRBJ1-1; a possible D gene is TRBD1 (5 bases). V lost 2 bases and J lost 12, with 10 bases in between. The CDR3 is 11 amino acids. The germline CDR1 and CDR2 sequences are MNHEY and SVGAGI. The CDR3: CASSYGGLTFF. The CDR3 DNA follows: TGTGCCAGCAGTTACGGGGGGTTAACTTTCTTT.